This T cell receptor (beta chain) was sequenced for a study of shared T cell receptors in the human thymus. The CDR3 has 18 residues. V gave up 4 bases and J gave up 0 bases; unmatched junction bases: 6. CDR1 SGHDT and CDR2 YYEEEE come from the germline V gene. Clones were read by immunoSEQ multiplex PCR, and TCRdb kept only the in-frame ones, dropping some. In the table there are hundreds of thousands of clones, approximately 90% of which are singletons. This same sample was also taken into another study, of human thymus T cells. This second study says: Thymus tissue was removed during corrective cardiac surgery. Thymic and blood repertoires seemed to show skewed V and J gene use. Thymic repertoires of unrelated individuals were reported in related research to overlap highly.

This chain joins TRBV5-6 and TRBJ2-6, with TRBD1 matching over 11 bases. Sample: thymocytes. The sequence was obtained from a boy under two years old with a congenital heart defect. CDR3 loop: CASSHRDRGYSGANVLTF. CDR3 coding DNA: TGTGCCAGCAGCCACCGGGACAGGGGGTACTCTGGGGCCAACGTCCTGACTTTC.